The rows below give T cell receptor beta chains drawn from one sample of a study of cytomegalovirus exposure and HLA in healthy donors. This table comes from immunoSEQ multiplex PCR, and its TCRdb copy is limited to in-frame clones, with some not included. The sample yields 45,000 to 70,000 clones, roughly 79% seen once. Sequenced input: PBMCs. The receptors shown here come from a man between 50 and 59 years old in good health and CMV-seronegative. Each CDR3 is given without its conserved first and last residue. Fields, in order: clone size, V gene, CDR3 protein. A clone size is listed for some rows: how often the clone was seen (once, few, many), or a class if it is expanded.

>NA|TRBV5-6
ASSLATGGNQPQH
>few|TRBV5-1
ASSLTQGDYGYT
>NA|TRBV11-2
ASSLDSTIY
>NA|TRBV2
ASSFPDRGLYGYT
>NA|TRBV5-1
ASSFSRSYNEQF
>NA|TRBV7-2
ASSLGLTAVGNTIY
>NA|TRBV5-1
ASSLGPTQTQY
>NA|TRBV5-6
ASSLMGQGSLRQETQY
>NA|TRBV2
ASMGRDRGARNQF
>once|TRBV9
ASSAGTGGSGQPQH
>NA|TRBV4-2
ASSQQSAGGPSGANVLT
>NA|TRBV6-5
ASRPGGGAGDTQY
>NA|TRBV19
ASSTNSLPLQGNAGYGYT
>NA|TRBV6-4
ASSLKGDSGETQY
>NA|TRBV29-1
SVRVTQGHEQY
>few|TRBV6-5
ASRRGNEKLF
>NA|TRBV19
ASSFRIDNSPLH
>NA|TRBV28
ASSFLTPNTEAF
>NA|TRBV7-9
ASSRQGNTNEKLF
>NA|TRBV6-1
ASSETGRQPQH
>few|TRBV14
ASSQAGRLNEKLF
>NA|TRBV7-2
ASSWGGGGGYT
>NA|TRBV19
AIGTGAYNEQF
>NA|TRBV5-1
ASSLGSATSGGAADTQY
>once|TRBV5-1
ASSFRGGGRDTQY
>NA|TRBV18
ASSPGGRETQY
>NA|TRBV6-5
ASSYGGRGTYEQY
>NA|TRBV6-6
ASTLGGQGGELF
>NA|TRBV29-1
SVEVRQGTGELF
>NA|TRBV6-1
ASSEAGGEYEQY
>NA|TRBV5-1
ASSLFGGSSYEQY
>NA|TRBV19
ASSWAEKSYEQY
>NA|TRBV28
ASSQGQGYGYT
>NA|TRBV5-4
ASSPGGQGRVGELF
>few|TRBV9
ASSVVPGIEQY
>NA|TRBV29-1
SVGDGSYEQY
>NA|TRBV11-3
ASSVSLQGGTQY
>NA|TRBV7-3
ASSLTGLALDTQY
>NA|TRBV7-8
ASSQGGRATEAF
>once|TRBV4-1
ASSQDRTAQNTEAF
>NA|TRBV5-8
ASSPSRTRTNEKLF
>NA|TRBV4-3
ASSLQRGDSYEQY